This TCR beta chain was recovered during a study of shared clonotypes between healthy human individuals. Study-wide results and caveats: Non-shared clonotypes had lower generation probabilities than clonotypes shared by all four sorted-subset donors.

Assay used: immunoSEQ multiplex PCR; TCRdb lists only in-frame clones, some missing. The sample lists approximately 1,500,000 clones, 95% to 99% occurring once. Germline lookup yields CDR1 SNHLY and CDR2 FYNNEI. This CDR3 contains 19 residues. V lost 5 bases to trimming and J lost 6 bases; unmatched junction nucleotides: 20. CD45RA-negative memory and CD45RA+ naive subsets were split from the CD4+ cells. In regard to this clone: As yet, its antigen is unknown.

This TCR came from a man aged 30 to 39 in good health. Sequenced material: naive CD4+ T cells sorted from blood. The subset: CD45RA+ positively selected. The chain employs TRBV2 and TRBJ2-7, with 12 bases matching TRBD2. The CDR3 DNA is TGTGCCAGCAGTCCGCCGGGACAGGGACGACTAGCGGGAGTTACCGAGCAGTACTTC. This translates into CASSPPGQGRLAGVTEQYF.